One and the same sample provided the 6 T cell receptor beta chains below, sequenced in a study of blood T cell repertoires in COVID-19. TCRdb's copy holds only in-frame clones and misses some; the assay was immunoSEQ multiplex PCR. The repertoire consists of over 200,000 clones, with roughly nine tenths occurring once and the leading ten covering approximately 1.2%. Sequencing was performed on PBMCs or T cells enriched from blood (not recorded which). The origin of the receptors is a human donor in a cohort exposed to, infected with or recovered from COVID-19 (not recorded which). The donor label of this sample is uncertain.

This chain uses TRBV19 with TRBJ1-3; D is unclear. Trimming removed 7 bases at V and 3 bases at J, with 19 bases between. Germline lookup yields CDR1 LNHDA and CDR2 SQIVND (reference sequence). The CDR3 consists of 16 residues. This chain's CDR3 is CASIPPGGQIGNTIYF. The CDR3 DNA is TGTGCCAGTATCCCGCCCGGAGGGCAGATTGGAAACACCATATATTTT.

The chain combines TRBV7-2 with TRBJ1-1; D unresolved. CDR3 length: 15 amino acids. The germline V and J ends were trimmed by 2 bases and 4 bases, with 14 bases remaining between them. Germline V gene sequence: CDR1 SGHTA, CDR2 FQGNSA. CDR3 protein: CASSLINLQPTEAFF. In nucleotides, the CDR3 is TGTGCCAGCAGCTTAATCAACCTACAGCCCACTGAAGCTTTCTTT.

J is TRBJ2-1 and V is TRBV5-1; possibly TRBD1 for D (6 bases). Trimming took 7 bases from V and 5 from J, leaving 16 bases between them. There are 14 residues in the CDR3. Germline V gene lookup returns CDR1 SGHRS and CDR2 YFSETQ. CDR3 in amino acids: CASCIGQSDNEQFF. CDR3 nucleotide sequence: TGCGCCAGCTGCATAGGACAGAGTGACAATGAGCAGTTCTTC. Full variable domain (outside the CDR3, taken from reference TRBV5-1 and TRBJ2-1): KAGVTQTPRYLIKTRGQQVTLSCSPISGHRSVSWYQQTPGQGLQFLFEYFSETQRNKGNFPGRFSGRQFSNSRSEMNVSTLELGDSALYLCASCIGQSDNEQFFGPGTRLTVL.

The V and J genes are TRBV10-3 and TRBJ2-3; a weak D match, TRBD1 (6 bases). The CDR3 loop spans 13 amino acids. With 5 bases removed from V and 2 bases from J, the gap between germline ends came to 8 bases. Germline V lookup: CDR1 ENHRY, CDR2 SYGVKD. DNA of the CDR3: TGTGCCATCAGTCGGACAGCCACAGATACGCAGTATTTT. Amino acid sequence: CAISRTATDTQYF.

CDR3 loop: CASSRGTGGRTGELFF. In nucleotides, the CDR3 is TGTGCCAGCAGCCGCGGGACAGGGGGGCGCACCGGGGAGCTGTTTTTT. The rearrangement links TRBV7-2 to TRBJ2-2; 11 bases agree with TRBD1. The ends lost 5 bases at V and 4 bases at J; junction bases unmatched: 6. CDR1 and CDR2 (germline): SGHTA, FQGNSA. The CDR3 covers 16 residues.

V usage is TRBV5-1 and J usage is TRBJ1-4; tentative D call: TRBD1 (6 bases). This CDR3 is 14 amino acids long. CDR1 is SGHRS, CDR2 YFSETQ, per germline. V lost 5 bases, J lost 8 bases, and 16 bases lay in between. This chain's CDR3 is CASSSGQRGEKLFF. Here the CDR3 DNA reads TGCGCCAGCAGTTCCGGACAGAGAGGGGAAAAACTGTTTTTT.